This T cell receptor (beta chain) is drawn from a study of Tregs in tolerant kidney transplant recipients. The overall study: The nonmyeloablative bone marrow transplants came from related graft donors, with transient mixed chimerism. General study results and limits: Activated donor B cell expansion appeared to reveal the most relevant donor-specific TCRbeta repertoire. The small number of patients limits these findings pending further validation.

Of note for this clone: As yet, its antigen is unknown.

Trimming pared 10 bases from V and 1 base from J, leaving 16 bases between. The CDR3 is 14 amino acids. Per germline, CDR1 MDHEN and CDR2 SYDVKM. TCRdb's table, derived via immunoSEQ multiplex PCR, lists solely in-frame clones and lacks some. The sample has about 83,000 clones, roughly 98% seen once; the top ten hold approximately 0.52%. The sample in question was CD4+ T cells from blood, obtained before the transplant. The TCR was taken from a human donor who received a combined kidney and bone marrow transplant. V and J are TRBV28 and TRBJ1-1, with TRBD1 as a possible D gene (5 bases). The CDR3 reads CATYKGQPNTEAFF. CDR3 sequence (DNA): TGTGCCACCTACAAGGGGCAGCCGAACACTGAAGCTTTCTTT.